Presented here are 17 T cell receptor beta chains from one specimen sequenced in a study of tissue T cells after allogeneic stem cell transplantation. Clones were sequenced by immunoSEQ multiplex PCR, and TCRdb holds only the in-frame ones, with some missing. The repertoire has approximately 45,000 clones, about three quarters of them found once; the top ten carry 0.45% to 0.7%. The sample taken for sequencing was sorted cells pooled from one or two spleens. The source is a pool of C57BL/6 mice in good health.

This clone was seen only a few times. The germline and genes are mouse ones. From the germline J gene comes the end of the CDR3, since the read stops 1 residue before it. J is TRBJ2-1 and V is TRBV31, with 10 positions matching TRBD2. CDR1 and CDR2 from the germline V gene are GKSSPN and SITVG. The CDR3 is 15 residues long. The V and J ends lost 1 base and 3 bases, in that order; junction bases with no gene match: 3. CDR3 residues: CAWSPWTGGYAEQFF. The covered CDR3 bases are TGTGCCTGGAGTCCCTGGACTGGGGGCTATGCTGAGCAGTTC.

Comments on this clone: Any gene name here is a mouse gene name. The read stops 1 residue short of the end of the CDR3; the missing end is completed from the germline J gene. The chain carries TRBV13-2 and TRBJ2-5, with 7 bases lining up with TRBD2. CDR1 is NNHNN, CDR2 SYGAGS, per germline (reference sequence). The CDR3 has 14 amino acids. V lost 2 bases, J lost 3 bases, and 3 bases stayed unmatched. CDR3 DNA (partial): TGTGCCAGCGGTGAGGGCTGGGGGCAAGACACCCAGTAC. Protein sequence: CASGEGWGQDTQY. Given in full, the CDR3 is CASGEGWGQDTQYF.

With regard to this clone: The gene symbols are mouse symbols. The CDR3 is cut off 1 residue early in the read; its end comes from the germline J gene. The chain is built from TRBV1 and TRBJ1-3; 7 positions match TRBD1. With V trimmed by 0 bases and J by 2 bases, 4 bases remained unmatched. The CDR3 sequence is 16 residues long. Germline CDR1 and CDR2: NSQYPW and LRSPGD (reference sequence). The chain's CDR3 is CTCSADGQGAGNTLYF. The part of the CDR3 DNA that was read is TGCACCTGCAGTGCAGATGGGCAGGGGGCTGGAAATACGCTCTAT.

Details on this clone: Gene names are mouse gene names. The CDR3 goes on 1 residue after the read ends, and that part is filled in from the germline J gene. V is TRBV16 and J is TRBJ2-1, with TRBD2 identical over 12 bases. The V and J ends lost 5 bases and 7 bases, in that order; junction bases with no gene match: 6. CDR1 SGHSA and CDR2 FRNQAP come from the germline V gene. The CDR3 loop spans 15 amino acids. The sequenced part of the CDR3 DNA is TGTGCAAGCAGCAACCGGGACTGGGGGGAGGCTGAGCAGTTC. Amino acid sequence: CASSNRDWGEAEQF. The full CDR3 protein reads CASSNRDWGEAEQFF.

This clone showed up just once. The gene symbols are mouse symbols. The read gets to within 1 residue of the CDR3 end, and the germline J gene fills in the rest. The chain links TRBV31 to TRBJ2-3, with D possibly TRBD2 on 5 matching bases. This CDR3 has 13 amino acids. Germline CDR1 and CDR2: GKSSPN and SITVG. V lost 5 bases and J 0 bases, leaving 9 bases between the germline ends. The CDR3 DNA, read in part, is TGTGCCTGGTTGGGGAATAGTGCAGAAACGCTGTAT. It codes for CAWLGNSAETLY. The entire CDR3 protein reads CAWLGNSAETLYF.

This clone appeared once. Gene names are the mouse ones. The CDR3 extends 1 residue past the end of the read, so its final part is completed from the germline J gene. The chain combines TRBV13-3 with TRBJ1-1, with D unclear. Germline CDR1 NNHDY, CDR2 SYVADS. The CDR3 is made up of 14 amino acids. Trimming stripped 2 bases from V and 0 bases from J, with 8 bases between. Here the CDR3 reads CASSDRSANTEVFF. Incomplete CDR3 DNA: TGTGCCAGCAGTGACAGGTCTGCAAACACAGAAGTCTTC.

As for this clone: Germline and genes: mouse. The read ends 1 residue shy of where the CDR3 ends; the end is completed using the germline J gene. The J gene is TRBJ1-6, the V gene TRBV1; TRBD1 aligns across 7 bases. TRBJ1-6 is noted as an ORF with a role that remains uncertain. The CDR3 consists of 15 residues. Germline lookup yields CDR1 NSQYPW and CDR2 LRSPGD (reference sequence). V gave up 3 bases and J gave up 5 bases; unmatched junction bases: 4. Here the CDR3 reads CTCSAPGQNNSPLYF. The DNA read from the CDR3 is TGCACCTGCAGTGCCCCGGGACAGAATAATTCGCCCCTCTAC.

Concerning this clone: These gene names are mouse names. The CDR3 end is not reached by the read, which stops 1 residue before it; the germline J gene fills it in. The chain carries TRBV3 and TRBJ2-1, with D perhaps TRBD1 (6 bases). V was pared by 3 bases and J by 9 bases, with 12 bases between. This CDR3 comprises 13 residues. Germline V CDR1 and CDR2: SNHLY, FYNGKV (reference sequence). Incomplete CDR3 DNA: TGTGCCAGCAGCTTTTCCGGGACAAGTGAGCAGTTC. This gives the protein CASSFSGTSEQF. The complete CDR3 protein is CASSFSGTSEQFF.

On this clone itself: Gene names denote mouse genes. The CDR3 extends 1 residue past the end of the read, so its final part is completed from the germline J gene. The chain joins TRBV24 to TRBJ1-4; 8 nucleotides agree with TRBD1. CDR1 KGHTA and CDR2 FRNEEI come from the germline V gene. Germline trimming cut 5 bases from V and 7 bases from J; bases unmatched to any gene: 9. The CDR3 sequence is 15 residues long. The CDR3 region is CASSSGQGAGERLFF. The part of the CDR3 DNA that was read is TGTGCCAGCAGTTCCGGACAGGGCGCAGGCGAAAGATTATTT.

Notes on this clone: Mouse germline and gene names are used. Read data end 1 residue before the CDR3 end; the end is taken from the germline J gene. The rearrangement uses TRBV19 and TRBJ2-1; TRBD1 aligns across 9 bases. Germline V lookup: CDR1 FNHDT, CDR2 SITEND (reference sequence). The V and J ends lost 5 bases and 6 bases, in that order; junction bases with no gene match: 0. The CDR3 has 12 residues. The DNA read from the CDR3 is TGTGCCAGCAGGGACAGGGGTGCTGAGCAGTTC. Protein: CASRDRGAEQF. The complete CDR3 protein is CASRDRGAEQFF. Based on the CDR3 plus reference TRBV19 and TRBJ2-1, the full variable domain is GGIITQTPKFLIGQEGQKLTLKCQQNFNHDTMYWYRQDSGKGLRLIYYSITENDLQKGDLSEGYDASREKKSSFSLTVTSAQKNEMAVFLCASRDRGAEQFFGPGTRLTVL.

This clone was recorded once. Gene and germline names: mouse. The CDR3 extends 1 residue past the end of the read, so its final part is completed from the germline J gene. V and J are TRBV17 and TRBJ2-3, with 8 nucleotides matching TRBD2. V shed 0 bases and J 2 bases; nucleotides not matched to a gene: 1. The CDR3 is 15 residues long. Germline-derived CDR1 and CDR2 are MNHDT and YYDKIL. CDR3 protein: CASSRDWGDAETLYF. Partial CDR3 DNA: TGTGCTAGCAGTAGAGACTGGGGGGATGCAGAAACGCTGTAT.

About this clone itself: Mouse germline and gene names are used. The CDR3 extends 1 residue past the end of the read, so its final part is completed from the germline J gene. V gene TRBV13-2 combines with J gene TRBJ1-2; no clear D. The V end was cut by 3 bases, the J end by 2 bases, with 11 bases between. CDR1 is NNHNN, CDR2 SYGAGS, per germline (reference sequence). CDR3 length equals 14 residues. CDR3: CASGGPAGNSDYTF. CDR3 DNA (partial): TGTGCCAGCGGTGGCCCGGCAGGTAACTCCGACTACACC.

In regard to this clone: Gene names refer to mouse genes. The DNA ends 1 residue before the CDR3 does, and the rest of the CDR3 is filled in from the germline J gene. Other DNA sequences within the sample encode an identical CDR3. This chain uses TRBV13-1 with TRBJ2-1; TRBD2 matches at 8 bases. CDR1 and CDR2 (germline): NSHNY, SYGAGN. The CDR3 spans 13 residues. Trimming cost V 0 bases and J 7 bases; bases outside gene matches: 0. The sequenced CDR3 bases are TGTGCCAGCAGTGATGCTGGGGGGGCTGAGCAGTTC. Translated: CASSDAGGAEQF. The whole CDR3 protein reads CASSDAGGAEQFF.

As concerns this clone: The listed genes are named as in mouse. The read ends 1 residue shy of where the CDR3 ends; the end is completed using the germline J gene. V and J are TRBV13-2 and TRBJ2-4, with 8 bases fitting TRBD2. With 2 bases clipped from V and 2 bases from J, the junction kept 1 base outside the gene matches. This CDR3 is 14 amino acids long. The germline gives CDR1 NNHNN, CDR2 SYGAGS (reference sequence). The sequenced CDR3 bases are TGTGCCAGCGGTGACTGGGGGGATCAAAACACCTTGTAC. This codes for CASGDWGDQNTLY. The entire CDR3 reads CASGDWGDQNTLYF.

This clone was observed a few times. Gene names and germline match the mouse. Read sequence stops 1 residue before the CDR3 end, and the germline J gene provides the missing end. The chain links TRBV13-3 to TRBJ1-3; D is undetermined. There are 14 residues in the CDR3. V shed 2 bases and J shed 0 bases, with 6 bases lying between them. Per germline, CDR1 NNHDY and CDR2 SYVADS. The covered CDR3 bases are TGTGCCAGCAGTGAGGGGAATTCTGGAAATACGCTCTAT. It translates to CASSEGNSGNTLY. In full, the CDR3 reads CASSEGNSGNTLYF.

Note on this clone: Mouse germline and gene names are used. The sequence runs out 1 residue before the end of the CDR3; the remainder is reconstructed from the germline J gene. This sequence joins TRBV3 and TRBJ1-1, with 9 bases lining up with TRBD1. The V segment lost 4 bases and the J segment 3 bases; nucleotides outside the gene matches: 3. The CDR3 extends over 14 amino acids. CDR1 is SNHLY and CDR2 is FYNGKV in the germline V gene (reference sequence). The CDR3: CASSSQGAHTEVFF. The sequenced part of the CDR3 DNA is TGTGCCAGCAGCTCACAGGGGGCTCACACAGAAGTCTTC.

As concerns this clone: Gene names denote mouse genes. Read data end 1 residue before the CDR3 end; the end is taken from the germline J gene. The V gene is TRBV20, the J gene TRBJ2-3; D perhaps matches TRBD1 (5 bases). Germline V gene sequence: CDR1 GFQATS, CDR2 STVNSAI. V dropped 0 bases and J dropped 0 bases, with 7 bases sitting between them. CDR3 size: 14 residues. The CDR3 DNA, read in part, is TGTGGTGCTAGGGATAGGGGTAGTGCAGAAACGCTGTAT. Protein product: CGARDRGSAETLY. The CDR3 reads in full as CGARDRGSAETLYF.